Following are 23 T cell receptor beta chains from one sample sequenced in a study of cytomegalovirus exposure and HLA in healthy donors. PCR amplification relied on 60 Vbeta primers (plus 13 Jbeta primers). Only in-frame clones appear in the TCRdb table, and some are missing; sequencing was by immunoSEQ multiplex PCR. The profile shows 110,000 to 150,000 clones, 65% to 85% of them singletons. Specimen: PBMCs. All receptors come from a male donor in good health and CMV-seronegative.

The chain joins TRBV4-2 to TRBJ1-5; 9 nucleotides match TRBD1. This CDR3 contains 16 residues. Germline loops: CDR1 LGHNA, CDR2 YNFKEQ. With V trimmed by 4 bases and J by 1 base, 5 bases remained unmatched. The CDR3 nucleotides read TGTGCCAGCAGCCTCGAACAGGGGGCAAGCAATCAGCCCCAGCATTTT. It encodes CASSLEQGASNQPQHF.

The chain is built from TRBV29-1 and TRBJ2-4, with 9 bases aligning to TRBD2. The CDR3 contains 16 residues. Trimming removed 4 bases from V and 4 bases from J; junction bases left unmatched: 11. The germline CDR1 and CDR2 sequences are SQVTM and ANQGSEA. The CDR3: CSVGVFGGLAKNIQYF. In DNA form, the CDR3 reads TGCAGCGTTGGTGTGTTTGGGGGACTAGCTAAAAACATTCAGTACTTC.

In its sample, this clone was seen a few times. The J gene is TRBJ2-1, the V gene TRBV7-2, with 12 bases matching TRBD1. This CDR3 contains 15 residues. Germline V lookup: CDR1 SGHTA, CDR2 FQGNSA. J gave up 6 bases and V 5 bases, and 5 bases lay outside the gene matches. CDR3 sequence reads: CASSRDRGRSNEQFF. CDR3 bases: TGTGCCAGCAGCCGGGACAGGGGGCGGTCCAATGAGCAGTTCTTC. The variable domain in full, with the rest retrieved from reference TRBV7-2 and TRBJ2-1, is GAGVSQSPSNKVTEKGKDVELRCDPISGHTALYWYRQSLGQGLEFLIYFQGNSAPDKSGLPSDRFSAERTGGSVSTLTIQRTQQEDSAVYLCASSRDRGRSNEQFFGPGTRLTVL.

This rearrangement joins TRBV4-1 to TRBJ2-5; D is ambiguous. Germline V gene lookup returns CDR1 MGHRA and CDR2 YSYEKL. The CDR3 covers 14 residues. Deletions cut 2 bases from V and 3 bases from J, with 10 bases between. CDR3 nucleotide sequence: TGCGCCAGCAGCCAATCGCTAGGTAAAGAGACCCAGTACTTC. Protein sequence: CASSQSLGKETQYF.

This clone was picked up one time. CDR3: CATSRPPGRQGGTGELFF. As DNA, the CDR3 is TGTGCCACCAGCAGACCCCCCGGACGACAGGGGGGAACCGGGGAGCTGTTTTTT. The chain is built from TRBV15 and TRBJ2-2, with 9 bases aligning to TRBD1. The CDR3 spans 18 residues. The germline V gene encodes CDR1 LNHNV and CDR2 YYDKDF (reference sequence). The J segment lost 5 bases and the V segment lost 2 bases, leaving 12 bases of the junction unmatched.

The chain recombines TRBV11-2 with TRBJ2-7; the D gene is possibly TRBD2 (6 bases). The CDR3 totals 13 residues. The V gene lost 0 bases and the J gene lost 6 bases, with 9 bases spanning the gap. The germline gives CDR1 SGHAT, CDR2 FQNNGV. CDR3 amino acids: CASSLEGGCEQYF. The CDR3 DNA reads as TGTGCCAGCAGCTTAGAAGGAGGGTGCGAGCAGTACTTC.

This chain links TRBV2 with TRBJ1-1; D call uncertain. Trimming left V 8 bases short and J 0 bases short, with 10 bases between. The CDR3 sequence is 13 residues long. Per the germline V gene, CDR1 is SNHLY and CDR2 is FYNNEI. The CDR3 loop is CASLMSLNTEAFF. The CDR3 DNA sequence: TGTGCCAGCTTGATGAGTTTGAACACTGAAGCTTTCTTT.

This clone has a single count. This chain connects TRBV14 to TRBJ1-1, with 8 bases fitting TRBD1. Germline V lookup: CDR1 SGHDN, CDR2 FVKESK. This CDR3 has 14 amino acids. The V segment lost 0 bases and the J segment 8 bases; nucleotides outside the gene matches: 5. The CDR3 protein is CASSQDGGQAEAFF. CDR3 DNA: TGTGCCAGCAGCCAAGATGGGGGACAGGCCGAAGCTTTCTTT. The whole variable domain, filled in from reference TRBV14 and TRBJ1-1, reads EAGVTQFPSHSVIEKGQTVTLRCDPISGHDNLYWYRRVMGKEIKFLLHFVKESKQDESGMPNNRFLAERTGGTYSTLKVQPAELEDSGVYFCASSQDGGQAEAFFGQGTRLTVV.

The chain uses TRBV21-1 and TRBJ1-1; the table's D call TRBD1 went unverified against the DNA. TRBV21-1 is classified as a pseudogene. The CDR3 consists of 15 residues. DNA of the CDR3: TGTGCCAGCAGCAAAGGACCGACAGCGAACACTGAAGCTTTCTTT. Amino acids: CASSKGPTANTEAFF.

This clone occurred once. CDR3 protein: CASSLGAGGPGETQYF. The CDR3, as DNA: TGTGCCAGCAGCCTGGGAGCGGGGGGGCCGGGAGAGACCCAGTACTTC. The rearrangement links TRBV5-5 to TRBJ2-5, with TRBD2 matching over 10 bases. V was clipped by 4 bases and J by 4 bases; unmatched bases: 10. CDR1 and CDR2 from the germline V gene are SGHKS and YYEKEE (reference sequence). This CDR3 contains 16 residues.

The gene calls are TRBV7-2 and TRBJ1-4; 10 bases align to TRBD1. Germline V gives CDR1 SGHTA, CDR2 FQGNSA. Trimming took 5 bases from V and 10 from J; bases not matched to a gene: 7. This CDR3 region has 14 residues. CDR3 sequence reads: CASSLGTGVGKLFF. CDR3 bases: TGTGCCAGCAGCCTGGGGACAGGGGTCGGAAAACTGTTTTTT.

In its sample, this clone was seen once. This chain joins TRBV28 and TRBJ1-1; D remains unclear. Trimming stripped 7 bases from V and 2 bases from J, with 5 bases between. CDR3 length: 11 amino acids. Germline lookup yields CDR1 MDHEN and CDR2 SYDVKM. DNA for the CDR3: TGTGCCAGCACGAGTAACACTGAAGCTTTCTTT. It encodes CASTSNTEAFF.

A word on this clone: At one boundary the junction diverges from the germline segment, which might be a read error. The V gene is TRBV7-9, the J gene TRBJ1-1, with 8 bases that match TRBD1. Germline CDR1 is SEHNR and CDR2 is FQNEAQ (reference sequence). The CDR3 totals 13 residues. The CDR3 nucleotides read TGTTCCAGCAGCTTAGGACAGGGACAAGAAGCTTTCTTT. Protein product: CSSSLGQGQEAFF. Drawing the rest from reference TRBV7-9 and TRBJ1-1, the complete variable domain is DTGVSQNPRHKITKRGQNVTFRCDPISEHNRLYWYRQTLGQGPEFLTYFQNEAQLEKSRLLSDRFSAERPKGSFSTLEIQRTEQGDSAMYLCSSSLGQGQEAFFGQGTRLTVV.

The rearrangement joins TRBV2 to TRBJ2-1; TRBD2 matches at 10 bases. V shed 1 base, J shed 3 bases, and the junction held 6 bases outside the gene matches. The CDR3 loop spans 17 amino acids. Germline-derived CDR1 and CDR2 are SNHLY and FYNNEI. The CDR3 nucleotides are TGTGCCAGCAGTGAAGGTCCAGCGGGAGGGATCTACAATGAGCAGTTCTTC. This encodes CASSEGPAGGIYNEQFF.

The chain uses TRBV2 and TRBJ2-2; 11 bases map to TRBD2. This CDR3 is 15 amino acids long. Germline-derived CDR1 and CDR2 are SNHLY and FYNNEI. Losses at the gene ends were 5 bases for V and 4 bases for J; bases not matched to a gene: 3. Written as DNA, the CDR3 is TGTGCCAGCAGTTATAGCGGGAGGGCCACCGGGGAGCTGTTTTTT. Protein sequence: CASSYSGRATGELFF.

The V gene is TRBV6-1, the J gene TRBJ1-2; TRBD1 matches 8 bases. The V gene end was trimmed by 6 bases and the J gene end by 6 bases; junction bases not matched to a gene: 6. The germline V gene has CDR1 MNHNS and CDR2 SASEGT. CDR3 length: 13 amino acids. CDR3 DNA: TGTGCCAGCAGGCACAGGGGGGCGGATGGCTACACCTTC. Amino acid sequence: CASRHRGADGYTF.

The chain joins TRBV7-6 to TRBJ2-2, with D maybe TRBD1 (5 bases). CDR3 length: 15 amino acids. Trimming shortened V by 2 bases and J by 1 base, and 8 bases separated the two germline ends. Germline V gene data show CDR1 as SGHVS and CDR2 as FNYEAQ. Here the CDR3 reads CASSLSTGNTGELFF. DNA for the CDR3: TGTGCCAGCAGCTTATCAACAGGGAACACCGGGGAGCTGTTTTTT.

The CDR3 DNA is TGTGCCAGCAGCTCTGGGACGCTAACAGGGGAAGCAGGTCCCTACGAGCAGTACTTC. This codes for CASSSGTLTGEAGPYEQYF. The chain has TRBV7-9 and TRBJ2-7, with 7 nucleotides matching TRBD1. CDR1 and CDR2 (germline): SEHNR, FQNEAQ (reference sequence). The junction had 20 bases not matched to a gene; V was cut back by 4 bases and J by 2 bases. The CDR3 is made up of 19 amino acids.

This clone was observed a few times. CDR3 nucleotide sequence: TGTGCCATCAGTGAAACACAGAGCAATGAGCAGTTCTTC. This sequence encodes CAISETQSNEQFF. The chain recombines TRBV10-3 with TRBJ2-1; D is unresolved. The CDR3 length is 13 residues. Trimming removed 3 bases at V and 6 bases at J, with 9 bases between. Germline V gives CDR1 ENHRY, CDR2 SYGVKD.

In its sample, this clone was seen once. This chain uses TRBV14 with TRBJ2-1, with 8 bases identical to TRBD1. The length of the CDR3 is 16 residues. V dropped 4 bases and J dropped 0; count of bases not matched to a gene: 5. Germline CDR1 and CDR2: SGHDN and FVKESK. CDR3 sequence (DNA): TGTGCCAGCAGCCCTCGGACAGGGAGCTCCTACAATGAGCAGTTCTTC. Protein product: CASSPRTGSSYNEQFF.

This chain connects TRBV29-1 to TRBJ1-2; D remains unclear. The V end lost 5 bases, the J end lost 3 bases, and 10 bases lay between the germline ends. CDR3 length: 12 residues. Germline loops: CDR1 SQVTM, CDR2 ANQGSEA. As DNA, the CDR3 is TGCAGCGTTAGTCGGGGTGACTATGGCTACACCTTC. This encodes CSVSRGDYGYTF.

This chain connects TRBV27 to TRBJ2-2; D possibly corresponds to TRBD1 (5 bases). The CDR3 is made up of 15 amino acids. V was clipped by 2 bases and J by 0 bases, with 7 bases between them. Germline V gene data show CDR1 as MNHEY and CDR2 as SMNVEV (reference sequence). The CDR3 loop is CASSLDRTNTGELFF. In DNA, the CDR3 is TGTGCCAGCAGTTTAGACAGAACGAACACCGGGGAGCTGTTTTTT.

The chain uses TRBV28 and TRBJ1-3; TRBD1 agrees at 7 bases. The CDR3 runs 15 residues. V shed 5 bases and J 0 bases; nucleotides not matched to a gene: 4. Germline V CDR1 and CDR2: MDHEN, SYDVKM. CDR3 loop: CASSPGTASGNTIYF. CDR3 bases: TGTGCCAGCAGTCCGGGGACAGCCTCTGGAAACACCATATATTTT.